This T cell receptor beta chain was identified during a study of early T cells in non-severe SARS-CoV-2 infection. For the study at large: Sequencing targeted bulk RNA from unsorted whole blood, leaving chains unpaired.

Remarks on this clonotype: Its antigen is currently unknown.

Molecules of cDNA were individually given unique molecular identifiers that were attached to them. TCRdb called the 5' RACE reads again in MiXCR, with one record for every CDR3 protein. This table has about 71,000 distinct CDR3 sequences, around 12% appearing once. V lost 2 bases to trimming and J lost 1 base; unmatched junction nucleotides: 5. The CDR3 covers 16 residues. Per the germline V gene, CDR1 is SQVTM and CDR2 is ANQGSEA. Study findings and constraints: Private and CD4 specificities were missed by VDJdb matching, which favored anti-spike CD8 responses.

V and J are TRBV29-1 and TRBJ2-1, with 10 bases matching TRBD1. This specimen consisted of whole blood, obtained at baseline. The TCR sequence derives from an adult who was a healthcare worker with PCR-confirmed SARS-CoV-2 infection or an uninfected control (not recorded which). The CDR3 DNA reads TGCAGCGTTGAATACCTGGGACAGGGGTCCTACAATGAGCAGTTCTTC. This codes for CSVEYLGQGSYNEQFF.